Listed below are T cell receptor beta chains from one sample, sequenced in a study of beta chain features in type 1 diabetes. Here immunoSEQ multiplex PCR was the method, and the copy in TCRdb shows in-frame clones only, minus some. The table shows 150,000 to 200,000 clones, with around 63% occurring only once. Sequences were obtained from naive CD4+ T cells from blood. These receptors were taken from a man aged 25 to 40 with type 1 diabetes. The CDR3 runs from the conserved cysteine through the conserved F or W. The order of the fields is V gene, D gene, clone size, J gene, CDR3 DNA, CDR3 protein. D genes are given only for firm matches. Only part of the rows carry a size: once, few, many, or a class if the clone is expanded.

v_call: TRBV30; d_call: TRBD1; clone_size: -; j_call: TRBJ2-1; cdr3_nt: TGTGCCTGGACTCCCGGGACAGGATACAATGAGCAGTTCTTC; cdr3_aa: CAWTPGTGYNEQFF
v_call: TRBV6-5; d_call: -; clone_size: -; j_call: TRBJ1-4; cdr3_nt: TGTGCCAGCAGTCGCGGGGAGGGCTATGAAAAACTGTTTTTT; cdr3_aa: CASSRGEGYEKLFF
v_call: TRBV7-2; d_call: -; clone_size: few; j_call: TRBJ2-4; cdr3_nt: TGTGCCAGCAGCTCCCAACCATCAAGTGAAAACATTCAGTACTTC; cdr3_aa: CASSSQPSSENIQYF
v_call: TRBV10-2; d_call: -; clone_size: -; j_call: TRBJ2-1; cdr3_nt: TGCGCCACCCTGGCGGGTTCCTACAATGAGCAGTTCTTC; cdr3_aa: CATLAGSYNEQFF
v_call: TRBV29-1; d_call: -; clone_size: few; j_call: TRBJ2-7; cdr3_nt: TGCAGCATCCGGAGCAACCGTGAGCAGTACTTC; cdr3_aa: CSIRSNREQYF
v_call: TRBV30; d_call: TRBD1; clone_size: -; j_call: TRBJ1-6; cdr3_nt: TGTGCCTGGAGTGTAGGGGACAGGGATTTCCCCCTCCACTTT; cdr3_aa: CAWSVGDRDFPLHF
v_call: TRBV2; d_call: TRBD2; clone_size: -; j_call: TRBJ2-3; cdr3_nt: TGTGCCAGCAGTGCAGGGTTGGTAGCGGGGGAGGATACGCAGTATTTT; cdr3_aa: CASSAGLVAGEDTQYF
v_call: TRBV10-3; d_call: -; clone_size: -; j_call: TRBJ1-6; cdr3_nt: TGTGCCATCAGTGAAACCGGGACCCTCCACTTT; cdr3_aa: CAISETGTLHF
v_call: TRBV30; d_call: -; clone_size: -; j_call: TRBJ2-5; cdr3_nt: TGTGCCTGGAAGGGGGGCCAAGAGACCCAGTACTTC; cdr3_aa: CAWKGGQETQYF
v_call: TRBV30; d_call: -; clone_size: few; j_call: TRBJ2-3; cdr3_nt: TGTGCCTGGAGTGTGGCGGGGCGGCACACAGATACGCAGTATTTT; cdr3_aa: CAWSVAGRHTDTQYF
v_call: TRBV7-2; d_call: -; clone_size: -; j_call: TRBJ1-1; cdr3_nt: TGTGCCAGCAGCTCCGGACAGTTGAACACTGAAGCTTTCTTT; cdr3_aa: CASSSGQLNTEAFF
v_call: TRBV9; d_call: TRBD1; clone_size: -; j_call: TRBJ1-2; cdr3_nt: TGTGCCAGCAGCTCCGTACAGGGGGACTATGGCTACACCTTC; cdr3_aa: CASSSVQGDYGYTF
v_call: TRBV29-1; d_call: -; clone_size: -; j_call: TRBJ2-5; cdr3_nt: TGCAGCGTCCAGACTAGGGCCCAAGAGACCCAGTACTTC; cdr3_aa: CSVQTRAQETQYF
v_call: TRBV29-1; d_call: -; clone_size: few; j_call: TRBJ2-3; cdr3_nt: TGCAGCACCGGGACGGCCTTAGGAAATACGCAGTATTTT; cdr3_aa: CSTGTALGNTQYF
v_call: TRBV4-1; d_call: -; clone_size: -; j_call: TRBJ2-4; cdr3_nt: TGCGCCAGCAGCCAAGATGAGGGGAAAGCCAAAAACATTCAGTACTTC; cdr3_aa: CASSQDEGKAKNIQYF
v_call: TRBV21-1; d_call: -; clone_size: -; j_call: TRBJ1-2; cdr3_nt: TGTGCCAGCCGTGGAGACAGGCGCGATGGCTACACCTTC; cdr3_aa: CASRGDRRDGYTF
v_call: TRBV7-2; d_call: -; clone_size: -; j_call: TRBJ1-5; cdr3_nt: TGTGCCAGCAGCGCAGGGAATCAGCCCCAGCATTTT; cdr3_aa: CASSAGNQPQHF
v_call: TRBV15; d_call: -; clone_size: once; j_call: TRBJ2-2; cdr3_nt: TGTGCCACCAGCAGCATGGGACGGAGGGTATGGACCGGGGAGCTGTTTTTT; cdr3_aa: CATSSMGRRVWTGELFF
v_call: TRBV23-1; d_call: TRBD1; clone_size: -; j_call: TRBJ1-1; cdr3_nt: TGCGCCAGCAGTCACCCGGGACAGGGAATGAACACTGAAGCTTTCTTT; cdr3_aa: CASSHPGQGMNTEAFF
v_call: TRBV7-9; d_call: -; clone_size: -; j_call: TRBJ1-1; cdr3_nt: TGTGCCAGCAGCCGAACCCCGAAGGTGAACACTGAAGCTTTCTTT; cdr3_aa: CASSRTPKVNTEAFF
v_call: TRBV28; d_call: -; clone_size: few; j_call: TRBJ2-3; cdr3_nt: TGTGCCAGCAGTTTTACAGATACGCAGTATTTT; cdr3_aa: CASSFTDTQYF
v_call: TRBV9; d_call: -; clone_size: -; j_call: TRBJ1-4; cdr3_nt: TGTGCCAGCAGCGAGGGGACGACAGTGGTGACCGAAAAACTGTTTTTT; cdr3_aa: CASSEGTTVVTEKLFF
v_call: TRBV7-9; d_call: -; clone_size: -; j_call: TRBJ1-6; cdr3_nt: TGTGCCAGCAGCTTCGCCTCCCCGGGGAATTCACCCCTCCACTTT; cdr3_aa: CASSFASPGNSPLHF
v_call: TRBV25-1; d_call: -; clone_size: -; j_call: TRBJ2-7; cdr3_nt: TGTGCCAGCAGTGAAGCAAACGAGCAGTACTTC; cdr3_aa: CASSEANEQYF
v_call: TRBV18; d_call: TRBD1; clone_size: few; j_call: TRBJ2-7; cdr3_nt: TGTGCCAGCTCACCCCCCCATGGGCAGGGGGCCGGCGAGCAGTACTTC; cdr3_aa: CASSPPHGQGAGEQYF
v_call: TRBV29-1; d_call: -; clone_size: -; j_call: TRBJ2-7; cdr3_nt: TGCAGCGTTGATCACGATGGATACGAGCAGTACTTC; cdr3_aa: CSVDHDGYEQYF
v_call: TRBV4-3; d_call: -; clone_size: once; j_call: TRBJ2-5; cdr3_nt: TGCGCCAGCAGCTACTCGGGACTCTCTTTCGAGACCCAGTACTTC; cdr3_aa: CASSYSGLSFETQYF
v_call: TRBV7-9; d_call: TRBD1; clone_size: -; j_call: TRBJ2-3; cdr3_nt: TGTGCCAGCAGCCACCGGGACAGGGAGACAGATACGCAGTATTTT; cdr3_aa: CASSHRDRETDTQYF
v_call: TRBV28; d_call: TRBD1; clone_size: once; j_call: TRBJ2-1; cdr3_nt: TGTGCCAGCATCGGACAGGTCGGGCGTCCGATAAACAATGAGCAGTTCTTC; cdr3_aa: CASIGQVGRPINNEQFF
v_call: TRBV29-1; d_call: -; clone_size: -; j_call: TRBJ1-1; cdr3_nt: TGCAGCGTTACGGTTCAGAACACTGAAGCTTTCTTT; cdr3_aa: CSVTVQNTEAFF
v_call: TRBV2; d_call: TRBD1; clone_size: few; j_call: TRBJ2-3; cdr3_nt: TGTGCCAGCAGCGGACAGGGAGGTGGCACAGATACGCAGTATTTT; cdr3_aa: CASSGQGGGTDTQYF
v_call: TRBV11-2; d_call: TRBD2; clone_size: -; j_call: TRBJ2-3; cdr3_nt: TGTGCCAGCAGCTCTGTAGCGGGGGTAGTAGATACGCAGTATTTT; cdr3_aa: CASSSVAGVVDTQYF
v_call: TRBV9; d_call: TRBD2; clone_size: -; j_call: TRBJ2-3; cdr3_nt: TGTGCCAGCAGCGAAGCGGGGCCGGTGGGCACAGATACGCAGTATTTT; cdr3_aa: CASSEAGPVGTDTQYF
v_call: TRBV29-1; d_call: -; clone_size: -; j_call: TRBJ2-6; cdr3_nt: TGCAGCGCCCAGGGGCAGGGACTGGCTGGGGCCAACGTCCTGACTTTC; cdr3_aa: CSAQGQGLAGANVLTF
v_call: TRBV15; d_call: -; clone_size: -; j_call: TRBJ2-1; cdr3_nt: TGTGCCACCAGCAGAGAGGCAGGGTCGAGTGAGCAGTTCTTC; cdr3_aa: CATSREAGSSEQFF
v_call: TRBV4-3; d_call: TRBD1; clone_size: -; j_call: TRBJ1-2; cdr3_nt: TGCGCCAGCAGCCCAGAGGGGGCAGGCATAAGAACCTTC; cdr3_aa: CASSPEGAGIRTF
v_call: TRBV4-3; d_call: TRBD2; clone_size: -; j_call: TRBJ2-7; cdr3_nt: TGCGCCAGCAGCCAAGATCTAGGACTAGCCTACGAGCAGTACTTC; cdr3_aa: CASSQDLGLAYEQYF
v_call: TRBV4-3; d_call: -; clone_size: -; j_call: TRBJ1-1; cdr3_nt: TGCGCCAGCAGCCAAGATCAAGGGATGAACACTGAAGCTTTCTTT; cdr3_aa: CASSQDQGMNTEAFF
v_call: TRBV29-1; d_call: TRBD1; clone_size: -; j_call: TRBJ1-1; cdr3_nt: TGCAGCGCGGGACAGGGGGCGGCCACTGAAGCTTTCTTT; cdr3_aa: CSAGQGAATEAFF
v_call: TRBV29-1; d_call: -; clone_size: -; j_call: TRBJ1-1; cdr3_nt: TGCAGCGTCTCAGCAAGCAGCCGTGAAGCTTTCTTT; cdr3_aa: CSVSASSREAFF
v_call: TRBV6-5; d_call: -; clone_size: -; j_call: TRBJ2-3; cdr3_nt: TGTGCCAGCAGTTACGGGTACCTAACAGGAAATACGCAGTATTTT; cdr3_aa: CASSYGYLTGNTQYF
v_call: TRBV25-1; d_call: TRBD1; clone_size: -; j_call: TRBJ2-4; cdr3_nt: TGTGCCAGCAGTGGATACGGGACAGCAATGGAGAACATTCAGTACTTC; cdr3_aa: CASSGYGTAMENIQYF
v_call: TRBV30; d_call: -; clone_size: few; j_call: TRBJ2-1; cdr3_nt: TGTGCCTGGAGGGAAGCAGTGGGGCGTAATGAGCAGTTCTTC; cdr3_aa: CAWREAVGRNEQFF
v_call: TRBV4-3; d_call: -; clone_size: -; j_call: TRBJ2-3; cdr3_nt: TGCGCCAGCAGCCAAGAGATCACGGATACGCAGTATTTT; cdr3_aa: CASSQEITDTQYF
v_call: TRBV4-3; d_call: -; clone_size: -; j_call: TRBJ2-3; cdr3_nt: TGCGCCAGCAGCCAGTACAGGGTAGCAGATACGCAGTATTTT; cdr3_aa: CASSQYRVADTQYF
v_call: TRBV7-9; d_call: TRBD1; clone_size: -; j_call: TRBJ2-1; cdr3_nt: TGTGCCAGCAGCTTAGGCCGCGGGACAGGGGGCGTTGAGCAGTTCTTC; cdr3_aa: CASSLGRGTGGVEQFF
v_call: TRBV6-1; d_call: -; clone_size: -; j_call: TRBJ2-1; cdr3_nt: TGTGCCAGCAGCAGGGGTTCGGTTGGTGAGCAGTTCTTC; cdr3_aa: CASSRGSVGEQFF
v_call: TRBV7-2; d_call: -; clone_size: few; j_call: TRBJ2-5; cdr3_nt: TGTGCCAGCAGCTTAGGGAGATGGGCAGCGGAGACCCAGTACTTC; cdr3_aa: CASSLGRWAAETQYF
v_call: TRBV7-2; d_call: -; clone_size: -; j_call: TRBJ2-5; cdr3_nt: TGTGCCAGCAGCCCAGCAGAGACCCAGTACTTC; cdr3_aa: CASSPAETQYF
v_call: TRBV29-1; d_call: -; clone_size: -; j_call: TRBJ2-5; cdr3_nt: TGCAGCGTTCCCTTTTTGGGTTCCGGAACCCAGTACTTC; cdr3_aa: CSVPFLGSGTQYF
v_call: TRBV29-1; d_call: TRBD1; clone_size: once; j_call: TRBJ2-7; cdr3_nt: TGCAGCGCTGGGGCGGGACAGGGCATAACATACGAGCAGTACTTC; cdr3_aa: CSAGAGQGITYEQYF
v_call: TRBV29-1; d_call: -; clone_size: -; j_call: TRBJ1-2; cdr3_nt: TGCAGCGCCGGGGCAATCAGCTATGGCTACACCTTC; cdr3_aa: CSAGAISYGYTF
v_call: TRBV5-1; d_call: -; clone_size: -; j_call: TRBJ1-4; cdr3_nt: TGCGCCAGCAGCTCGACGGACCTTGGGGATGAAAAACTGTTTTTT; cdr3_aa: CASSSTDLGDEKLFF
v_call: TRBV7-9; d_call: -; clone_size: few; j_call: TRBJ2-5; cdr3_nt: TGTGCCAGCAGCTTAGTTGGGACAGAGACCCAGTACTTC; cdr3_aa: CASSLVGTETQYF
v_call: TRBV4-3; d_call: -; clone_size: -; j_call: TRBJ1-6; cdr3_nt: TGCGCCAGCAGCCAAGATCCGGAGAGCTCCTATAATTCACCCCTCCACTTT; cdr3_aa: CASSQDPESSYNSPLHF
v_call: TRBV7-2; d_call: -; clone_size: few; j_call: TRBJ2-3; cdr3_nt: TGTGCCAGCAGCTTTACACTCACAGATACGCAGTATTTT; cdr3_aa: CASSFTLTDTQYF
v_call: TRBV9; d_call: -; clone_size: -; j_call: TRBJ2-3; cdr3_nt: TGTGCCAGCAGCCCTACCTCTAGCACAGATACGCAGTATTTT; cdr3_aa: CASSPTSSTDTQYF
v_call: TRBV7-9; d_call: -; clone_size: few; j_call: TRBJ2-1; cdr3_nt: TGTGCCAGCAGCCGAACGGGGAATGACAATGAGCAGTTCTTC; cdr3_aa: CASSRTGNDNEQFF
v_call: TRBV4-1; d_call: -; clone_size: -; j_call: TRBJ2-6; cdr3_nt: TGCGCCAGCAGCCAAGATGGGGGACGGGACTCTGGGGCCAACGTCCTGACTTTC; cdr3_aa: CASSQDGGRDSGANVLTF